The rows below give T cell receptor beta chains drawn from one sample of a study of blood T cell repertoires in COVID-19. TCRdb keeps only in-frame clones here, not all; method: immunoSEQ multiplex PCR. The sample consists of about 440,000 clones, 90% of them appearing once. The specimen was PBMCs or T cells enriched from blood (not recorded which). The origin of the receptors is a man aged 18-30 years who had recovered from COVID-19. CDR3s include the opening cysteine and the closing phenylalanine or tryptophan. The D gene is left open where the match is weak. Size is omitted from some rows. Given values are once, few, many or a class for expanded clones.

j_call v_call clone_size d_call cdr3_nt cdr3_aa
TRBJ1-2 TRBV9 . TRBD1 TGTGCCAGCAGCCTCCTGGACAGGCCTTCTGGAGGCTACACCTTC CASSLLDRPSGGYTF
TRBJ1-2 TRBV14 . . TGTGCCAGCAGCCAAGATCTTAGGAGAGGCTACACCTTC CASSQDLRRGYTF
TRBJ2-2 TRBV6-6 . TRBD2 TGTGCCAGCATTTTCGGCGGGAGGGCCGCCGGGGAGCTGTTTTTT CASIFGGRAAGELFF
TRBJ1-5 TRBV2 . . TGTGCCAGCAGTGGAGCGGTAGCGTATCAGCCCCAGCATTTT CASSGAVAYQPQHF
TRBJ2-7 TRBV7-8 . TRBD1 TGTGCCAGCAGCGACTGGGACAGTCCGTCCGAGCAGTACTTC CASSDWDSPSEQYF
TRBJ2-4 TRBV10-2 . . TGCGCCAGCAGTGGTGCCGGGAGTAAAAACATTCAGTACTTC CASSGAGSKNIQYF
TRBJ1-4 TRBV2 . . TGTGCCAGCAGTGGCAGGCAGGTGGTTAATGAAAAACTGTTTTTT CASSGRQVVNEKLFF
TRBJ1-1 TRBV24-1 . . TGTGCCACCAGTGATTTCCAGAACACTGAAGCTTTCTTT CATSDFQNTEAFF
TRBJ2-2 TRBV6-5 . . TGTGCCAGCATGCGGGGATTAAACACCGGGGAGCTGTTTTTT CASMRGLNTGELFF
TRBJ2-1 TRBV5-6 . . TGTGCCAGCAGCGTACTCTCGCCGATTAATGAGCAGTTCTTC CASSVLSPINEQFF
TRBJ1-2 TRBV27 . . TGTGCCAGCAGAATAGTGGGGGGGTCTAACTATGGCTACACCTTC CASRIVGGSNYGYTF
TRBJ1-1 TRBV6-5 . . TGTGCCAGCAGTTACGGTCCGGGGAGAGAAGCTTTCTTT CASSYGPGREAFF
TRBJ1-5 TRBV19 . . TGTGCCAGCTCATCCGGGGTGACGGGTCAGCCCCAGCATTTT CASSSGVTGQPQHF
TRBJ2-7 TRBV2 . . TGTGCCAGCAGTGTTGGTCAGGGGCTGGGCTACGAGCAGTACTTC CASSVGQGLGYEQYF
TRBJ2-7 TRBV5-8 . TRBD2 TGTGCCAGCAGCTTAAGGACTAGCGCCTACTACGAGCAGTACTTC CASSLRTSAYYEQYF
TRBJ2-7 TRBV28 once TRBD2 TGTGCAACTCTCGCTAGCGGACCAACCTACGAGCAGTACTTC CATLASGPTYEQYF
TRBJ2-5 TRBV9 . . TGTGCCAGCAGCGTAGCTGTCGGGCGGAGGGAGACCCAGTACTTC CASSVAVGRRETQYF
TRBJ1-4 TRBV28 . . TGTGCCAGCAGGATCTGGGGGGGAAGTGAAAAACTGTTTTTT CASRIWGGSEKLFF
TRBJ2-5 TRBV7-2 . . TGTGCCAGCGGACAGAATATGTATGAGACCCAGTACTTC CASGQNMYETQYF
TRBJ2-2 TRBV4-2 few . TGTGCCAGCAGCCAAGGGACAAACACCGGGGAGCTGTTTTTT CASSQGTNTGELFF
TRBJ1-1 TRBV25-1 few . TGTGCCAGCAGTGAATTCGTGGCAGGGCGTCGGGCTTTCTTT CASSEFVAGRRAFF
TRBJ1-6 TRBV30 . . TGTGCCTGGAATGATCGGAATTCACCCCTCCACTTT CAWNDRNSPLHF
TRBJ1-2 TRBV2 once . TGTGCCAGCAGTGATGACTTTAACTATGGCTACACCTTC CASSDDFNYGYTF
TRBJ1-5 TRBV3-1/TRBV3-2 . TRBD1 TGTGCCAGCAGCCAATCGGACAGGGCCAATCAGCCCCAGCATTTT CASSQSDRANQPQHF
TRBJ1-6 TRBV18 few TRBD1 TGTGCCAGCTCACCGGGACAGTATAATTCACCCCTCCACTTT CASSPGQYNSPLHF
TRBJ1-6 TRBV27 . . TGTGCCAGCAGTCAGGGTTCCTATAATTCACCCCTCCACTTT CASSQGSYNSPLHF